The 7 T cell receptor beta chains in this list originate from one sample, sequenced in a study of human T cells and chemical hapten exposure. Each CDR3 protein is one row after TCRdb ran MiXCR on the RACE reads. The table has under 200,000 distinct CDR3 sequences, roughly 14% seen once. Time point defined: patch test 1, 2 weeks after DPC sensitization. Documented treatment: therapeutic diphenylcyclopropenone sensitization with weekly scalp DPC. This sample comprised whole blood, obtained in connection with sensitization to the hapten diphenylcyclopropenone (DPC). These receptors originate from a woman aged 25 to 39 with alopecia areata. Some clones in this sample may be carry-over from other donors' samples.

This clonotype was detected ten times or more. The CDR3 DNA reads TGTGCCAGCAGCTCTGGAGGAGATACGCAGTATTTT. Translation: CASSSGGDTQYF. The chain recombines TRBV7-2 with TRBJ2-3, with a tentative D call TRBD2 (5 bases). V lost 4 bases, J lost 5 bases, and 7 bases lay in between. CDR1 and CDR2 (germline): SGHTA, FQGNSA. The CDR3 runs to 12 residues.

The J gene is TRBJ2-7, the V gene TRBV19; 7 bases are a match to TRBD1. The CDR3 has 13 amino acids. Germline V lookup: CDR1 LNHDA, CDR2 SQIVND (reference sequence). The J segment lost 6 bases and the V segment lost 4 bases, leaving 6 bases of the junction unmatched. The CDR3 coding sequence is TGTGCCAGTAGTACCCAGGGGGAACGCGAGCAGTACTTC. Its protein is CASSTQGEREQYF.

This clonotype was seen repeatedly, ten times or more. The DNA for the CDR3 is TGTGCCAGCAGTTATTCCGGTGAAAAACTGTTTTTT. As protein: CASSYSGEKLFF. The chain carries TRBV6-5 and TRBJ1-4; D is ambiguous. This CDR3 is built from 12 residues. The V gene lost 3 bases and the J gene lost 7 bases, with 6 bases spanning the gap. The V gene's germline CDR1 is MNHEY and CDR2 SVGAGI.

The V and J genes are TRBV6-5 and TRBJ1-6; D is possibly TRBD1 (6 bases). Germline V gene sequence: CDR1 MNHEY, CDR2 SVGAGI. The CDR3 totals 13 residues. V was pared by 6 bases and J by 5 bases, with 8 bases between. The CDR3 region is CASRDRNNSPLHF. For the CDR3, the DNA is TGTGCCAGCAGGGACAGAAATAATTCACCCCTCCACTTT.

The chain employs TRBV2 and TRBJ1-2; D ambiguous. With 0 bases removed from V and 3 bases from J, the gap between germline ends came to 17 bases. Looked up from germline, CDR1 is SNHLY and CDR2 is FYNNEI. The CDR3 is 17 amino acids. CDR3 residues: CASSEALQAGSDYGYTF. The CDR3 nucleotides read TGTGCCAGCAGTGAAGCGCTTCAGGCAGGCTCCGACTATGGCTACACCTTC.

This clonotype was seen a few times. The V gene is TRBV9, the J gene TRBJ2-5; no definite D call. The V end was cut by 5 bases, the J end by 3 bases, with 5 bases between. This CDR3 comprises 11 residues. Germline CDR1 SGDLS, CDR2 YYNGEE. This CDR3 reads CASSIEETQYF. The CDR3 region has the DNA TGTGCCAGCAGTATCGAAGAGACCCAGTACTTC.

This clonotype was detected ten times or more. The chain uses TRBV29-1 and TRBJ2-3, with D perhaps matching TRBD2 (6 bases). CDR1 and CDR2 (germline): SQVTM, ANQGSEA. This CDR3 region has 13 residues. V lost 6 bases and J lost 2, with 12 bases in between. CDR3 sequence reads: CSVRRGNTDTQYF. As DNA, the CDR3 is TGCAGCGTGCGGCGGGGAAACACAGATACGCAGTATTTT.